Included here is one T cell receptor beta chain sequence, with context. As yet, its antigen is unknown. The V segment lost 1 base and the J segment 6 bases; nucleotides outside the gene matches: 6. This CDR3 has 15 amino acids. CDR1 and CDR2 (germline): SNHLY, FYNNEI. The validation cohort, a group of over a hundred subjects, included the donors and was separate from the approximately 650-subject first cohort. This sample is drawn from a study of cytomegalovirus exposure and HLA in healthy donors. Assay: immunoSEQ multiplex PCR; the TCRdb copy retains only in-frame clones and omits some. The repertoire holds 200,000 or so clones, with 75% to 90% as singletons. The study's findings and limits: Reports indicated that the classifier achieved high specificity and sensitivity in diagnosing cytomegalovirus status.

This receptor was taken from a man aged 18 to 30 in good health and CMV-seropositive. The sample was PBMCs. The chain uses TRBV2 and TRBJ2-7, with TRBD1 matching 10 bases. The CDR3 here is CASSEGTGGFSEQYF. In DNA, the CDR3 is TGTGCCAGCAGTGAAGGGACAGGGGGGTTTAGCGAGCAGTACTTC.